The sequence of this T cell receptor (beta chain) was determined in a study of blood T cell repertoires in COVID-19. Study summary: Acute-phase and convalescent COVID-19 samples originated in the United States, Italy and Spain. From T cells, B-cell-depleted T cells, or PBMCs came the material, which was cDNA or gDNA.

Methods used by the authors: It was from reference gene primer amplification that nucleated cell counts were estimated. Profiling relied on immunoSEQ multiplex PCR, and the TCRdb table lists in-frame clones only, not all of them. V and J calls plus clone size are reproduced from that table; the DNA served to infer D and trimming. The sample lists approximately 290,000 clones; roughly 87% were seen once. Trimming shortened V by 0 bases and J by 2 bases, and 17 bases separated the two germline ends. This CDR3 is 17 amino acids long. Germline CDR1 reads SGHRS; CDR2 reads YFSETQ. This chain uses TRBV5-1 with TRBJ1-2, with a tentative D call TRBD1 (5 bases). The sample taken for sequencing was peripheral blood. The clonotype comes from a man aged 18 to 30 with active or convalescent COVID-19. CDR3 residues: CASSLVPPGLENYGYTF. The CDR3 coding sequence is TGCGCCAGCAGCTTGGTCCCCCCAGGGTTGGAGAACTATGGCTACACCTTC.